The next 26 T cell receptor beta chains were all read from a single sample in a study of T cells in Graves' hyperthyroidism and ophthalmopathy. Amplification of TCR beta CDR3 regions was performed using RNA transcripts as template. Carried out on the TCR CDR3, a first-round RT-PCR used the HTBI primer set. TCRdb re-analysed the multiplex PCR reads in MiXCR, keeping a single row per CDR3 protein. The table shows 250,000 or so distinct CDR3 sequences, with around 15% occurring only once. The material sequenced was blood. The receptors were sampled from a woman in her forties or fifties with Graves' hyperthyroidism that later progressed to Graves' ophthalmopathy.

This clonotype was found many times. The genes are TRBV6-1 and TRBJ1-4, with D possibly being TRBD1 (6 bases). Looked up from germline, CDR1 is MNHNS and CDR2 is SASEGT. Trimming pared 6 bases from V and 0 bases from J, leaving 8 bases between. This CDR3 is built from 14 residues. The CDR3 sequence: CASRGQPTNEKLFF. DNA of the CDR3: TGTGCCAGCAGAGGACAGCCAACTAATGAAAAACTGTTTTTT.

This clonotype appeared many times. The rearrangement joins TRBV5-5 to TRBJ2-1; TRBD2 aligns across 8 bases. The V gene end was trimmed by 4 bases and the J gene end by 0 bases; junction bases not matched to a gene: 3. Germline V gives CDR1 SGHKS, CDR2 YYEKEE (reference sequence). This CDR3 region has 15 residues. Here the CDR3 reads CASSQGTSSYNEQFF. CDR3 sequence (DNA): TGTGCCAGCAGCCAGGGGACTAGCTCCTACAATGAGCAGTTCTTC.

This clonotype was picked up many times. The chain has TRBV12-3 or TRBV12-4 and TRBJ1-5, with D tentatively TRBD1 (6 bases). The CDR3 has 15 residues. Trimming took off 8 bases at V and 2 bases at J, with 16 bases between the two ends. The CDR3 protein is CASGARGAGNQPQHF. CDR3 bases: TGTGCCAGCGGAGCTCGGGGGGCTGGCAATCAGCCCCAGCATTTT.

This clonotype was counted at least ten times. The rearrangement uses TRBV2 and TRBJ2-1; 11 positions match TRBD1. The CDR3 extends over 16 amino acids. V gave up 0 bases and J gave up 6 bases; unmatched junction bases: 4. The germline gives CDR1 SNHLY, CDR2 FYNNEI. The CDR3: CASSEATGTGGNEQFF. CDR3 DNA: TGTGCCAGCAGTGAAGCCACAGGGACAGGGGGCAATGAGCAGTTCTTC.

This clonotype was seen many times. J is TRBJ2-7 and V is TRBV13; D unclear. Per germline, CDR1 PRHDT and CDR2 FYEKMQ (reference sequence). V lost 1 base and J lost 3, with 7 bases in between. There are 13 residues in the CDR3. This CDR3 is CASSLAVGYEQYF. For the CDR3, the DNA is TGTGCCAGCAGCTTAGCGGTCGGCTACGAGCAGTACTTC.

This clonotype occurred a few times. This chain joins TRBV2 and TRBJ1-6, with D unclear. From germline, CDR1 is SNHLY and CDR2 FYNNEI. The CDR3 totals 16 residues. With 4 bases removed from V and 0 bases from J, the gap between germline ends came to 10 bases. The CDR3 sequence: CASSGTFSSYNSPLHF. CDR3 sequence (DNA): TGTGCCAGCAGTGGGACCTTCAGCTCCTATAATTCACCCCTCCACTTT. Supplemented by reference TRBV2 and TRBJ1-6, the full variable domain reads EPEVTQTPSHQVTQMGQEVILRCVPISNHLYFYWYRQILGQKVEFLVSFYNNEISEKSEIFDDQFSVERPDGSNFTLKIRSTKLEDSAMYFCASSGTFSSYNSPLHFGNGTRLTVT.

This clonotype was detected many times. The chain has TRBV6-1 and TRBJ1-1; 7 positions match TRBD1. This CDR3 comprises 14 residues. V shed 6 bases and J 4 bases; nucleotides not matched to a gene: 8. Germline CDR1 MNHNS, CDR2 SASEGT. This CDR3 is CASRETGRATEAFF. CDR3 sequence (DNA): TGTGCCAGCAGGGAGACAGGGAGGGCCACTGAAGCTTTCTTT.

This clonotype has a count of ten or more. The gene calls are TRBV27 and TRBJ1-6, with 7 bases matching TRBD1. V dropped 6 bases and J dropped 7; count of bases not matched to a gene: 3. The V gene's germline CDR1 is MNHEY and CDR2 SMNVEV (reference sequence). This CDR3 is built from 13 residues. CDR3 amino acids: CASRGQWNSPLHF. The CDR3 DNA follows: TGTGCCAGCAGGGGACAGTGGAATTCACCCCTCCACTTT.

This clonotype was counted at least ten times. One end of the junction does not line up with germline, which may come from a read error. V and J are TRBV7-3 and TRBJ2-3; 11 positions match TRBD2. The CDR3 contains 15 residues. Per germline, CDR1 SGHTA and CDR2 FQGTGA. In DNA, the CDR3 is TGTGCCAGCAGCGTAACTAGCGGGGGTAGTTGGACGCAGTATTTT. Residues: CASSVTSGGSWTQYF.

The sample holds many counts of this clonotype. V is TRBV3-1 and J is TRBJ2-2; no reliable D call. V lost 3 bases and J lost 12, with 11 bases in between. In germline, CDR1 is LGHDT, CDR2 YNNKEL (reference sequence). The CDR3 extends over 12 amino acids. The CDR3 DNA sequence: TGTGCCAGCAGCCAGTTTACATTACAGCTGTTTTTT. Translating gives CASSQFTLQLFF.

In its sample, this clonotype was seen a few times. The rearrangement links TRBV7-9 to TRBJ1-5; 10 nucleotides line up with TRBD1. Trimming cost V 1 base and J 5 bases; bases outside gene matches: 8. The germline CDR1 and CDR2 sequences are SEHNR and FQNEAQ (reference sequence). CDR3 size: 17 residues. The CDR3 bases are TGTGCCAGCAGCTTAGGATGGGGGACAGGGGTTCATCAGCCCCAGCATTTT. Protein sequence: CASSLGWGTGVHQPQHF.

This clonotype was recorded many times. The chain carries TRBV10-3 and TRBJ2-3, with 11 nucleotides matching TRBD2. Per germline, CDR1 ENHRY and CDR2 SYGVKD. The CDR3 length is 19 residues. V shed 0 bases, J shed 3 bases, and the junction held 11 bases outside the gene matches. The CDR3 loop reads CAISESSSGGITITDTQYF. As DNA, the CDR3 is TGTGCCATCAGTGAGTCGTCTAGCGGGGGGATCACTATTACAGATACGCAGTATTTT.

The V gene is TRBV14, the J gene TRBJ2-4; 7 nucleotides match TRBD1. Trimming took 1 base from V and 2 from J; bases not matched to a gene: 5. In germline, CDR1 is SGHDN, CDR2 FVKESK. This CDR3 is 16 amino acids long. The DNA of the CDR3 is TGTGCCAGCAGCCAAGTGACAGGGTGGTCCAAAAACATTCAGTACTTC. Translating gives CASSQVTGWSKNIQYF.

This clonotype was picked up many times. The chain employs TRBV28 and TRBJ1-5, with TRBD1 as a possible D gene (5 bases). Trimming shortened V by 6 bases and J by 0 bases, and 12 bases separated the two germline ends. The CDR3 consists of 15 residues. Germline-derived CDR1 and CDR2 are MDHEN and SYDVKM. The CDR3 loop is CASSPRGSSNQPQHF. DNA for the CDR3: TGTGCCAGCAGCCCTCGGGGGAGTAGCAATCAGCCCCAGCATTTT.

This clonotype occurred many times. The chain recombines TRBV7-3 with TRBJ2-1; D may be TRBD1 (6 bases). CDR3 size: 15 residues. V gave up 5 bases and J gave up 0 bases, with 11 bases separating them. Germline-derived CDR1 and CDR2 are SGHTA and FQGTGA. CDR3 protein: CASSPRGSSYNEQFF. CDR3 coding DNA: TGTGCCAGCAGCCCGAGGGGGAGCTCCTACAATGAGCAGTTCTTC.

This clonotype was counted at least ten times. This chain uses TRBV10-3 with TRBJ1-1, with 8 bases identical to TRBD1. Germline values: CDR1 ENHRY, CDR2 SYGVKD. Trimming cost V 6 bases and J 3 bases; bases outside gene matches: 6. This CDR3 comprises 14 residues. CDR3 bases: TGTGCCATCAGGGACCAGGGGGCTTACACTGAAGCTTTCTTT. It translates to CAIRDQGAYTEAFF.

V and J are TRBV28 and TRBJ1-1, with a possible D match to TRBD1 (5 bases). The germline V and J ends were trimmed by 3 bases and 4 bases, with 12 bases remaining between them. Germline values: CDR1 MDHEN, CDR2 SYDVKM. The CDR3 has 14 residues. CDR3 DNA sequence: TGTGCCAGCAGTTTGGGGGTTAGGGGCACTGAAGCTTTCTTT. Translation gives CASSLGVRGTEAFF.

This clonotype has at least ten counts. The genes are TRBV2 and TRBJ2-7; 7 positions match TRBD1. The germline V gene has CDR1 SNHLY and CDR2 FYNNEI. The ends lost 6 bases at V and 3 bases at J; junction bases unmatched: 8. This CDR3 spans 14 amino acids. CDR3 nucleotides: TGTGCCAGCAGGCTCACCGGGACAGACTACGAGCAGTACTTC. This translates into CASRLTGTDYEQYF. Together with reference TRBV2 and TRBJ2-7, the CDR3 gives the full variable domain: EPEVTQTPSHQVTQMGQEVILRCVPISNHLYFYWYRQILGQKVEFLVSFYNNEISEKSEIFDDQFSVERPDGSNFTLKIRSTKLEDSAMYFCASRLTGTDYEQYFGPGTRLTVT.

This clonotype has at least ten counts. The gene calls are TRBV28 and TRBJ1-4; weak D call: TRBD1 (5 bases). Germline CDR1 is MDHEN and CDR2 is SYDVKM. The V gene lost 3 bases and the J gene lost 4 bases, with 12 bases spanning the gap. The CDR3 loop spans 15 amino acids. The DNA of the CDR3 is TGTGCCAGCAGTTTTTGGGGGTCGAGTAATGAAAAACTGTTTTTT. It specifies CASSFWGSSNEKLFF.

The gene calls are TRBV19 and TRBJ2-3; 8 bases are a match to TRBD2. This CDR3 is built from 15 residues. CDR1 is LNHDA, CDR2 SQIVND, per germline (reference sequence). J lost 1 base, V lost 4 bases, and 4 bases had no gene match. The CDR3, as DNA: TGTGCCAGTAGTAGGGGACTAGTGGGCACAGATACGCAGTATTTT. It specifies CASSRGLVGTDTQYF.

The chain carries TRBV5-5 and TRBJ1-5; 10 nucleotides align to TRBD1. CDR1 is SGHKS, CDR2 YYEKEE, per germline (reference sequence). The V gene end was trimmed by 0 bases and the J gene end by 9 bases; junction bases not matched to a gene: 12. This CDR3 region has 17 residues. CDR3 in amino acids: CASSLAGGTGESRPQHF. CDR3 sequence (DNA): TGTGCCAGCAGCTTGGCGGGGGGGACAGGGGAAAGTAGGCCCCAGCATTTT. Complete variable domain (other parts from reference TRBV5-5 and TRBJ1-5): DAGVTQSPTHLIKTRGQQVTLRCSPISGHKSVSWYQQVLGQGPQFIFQYYEKEERGRGNFPDRFSARQFPNYSSELNVNALLLGDSALYLCASSLAGGTGESRPQHFGDGTRLSIL.

This clonotype occurred many times. This chain links TRBV11-1 with TRBJ1-1, with D possibly TRBD1 on 5 matching bases. The CDR3 length is 14 residues. Germline V lookup: CDR1 SGHAT, CDR2 FQDESV (reference sequence). V lost 2 bases to trimming and J lost 1 base, with 8 bases between them. The CDR3 region has the DNA TGTGCCAGCAGCTTAAGGGGAGGGAACACTGAAGCTTTCTTT. Its protein is CASSLRGGNTEAFF.

The V call is TRBV18, the J call TRBJ1-5; TRBD1 agrees at 8 bases. There are 13 residues in the CDR3. Germline CDR1 reads KGHSH; CDR2 reads LQKENI. Trimming took 8 bases from V and 11 from J; bases not matched to a gene: 11. The CDR3 DNA sequence: TGTGCCAGCGGGACAGGTCGGTCCCGGGCCCAGCATTTT. Its protein is CASGTGRSRAQHF.

This clonotype was counted at least ten times. The genes are TRBV28 and TRBJ2-3, with unresolved D. This CDR3 contains 13 residues. Germline CDR1 and CDR2: MDHEN and SYDVKM. The V end was cut by 4 bases, the J end by 3 bases, with 8 bases between. The CDR3 nucleotides are TGTGCCAGCAGTTCCGGTTTGACAGATACGCAGTATTTT. It specifies CASSSGLTDTQYF.

This clonotype has a count of ten or more. The chain recombines TRBV27 with TRBJ1-6; D uncertain. The V gene's germline CDR1 is MNHEY and CDR2 SMNVEV (reference sequence). The CDR3 consists of 13 residues. V lost 1 base, J lost 15 bases, and 13 bases lay in between. The CDR3 DNA reads TGTGCCAGCAGTTTATTCGGGCCAGTCAACCTCCACTTT. It specifies CASSLFGPVNLHF.

There are many counts of this clonotype. CDR3 in amino acids: CASSGTGATGSYNEQFF. As DNA, the CDR3 is TGTGCCAGCAGTGGGACAGGGGCTACAGGCTCCTACAATGAGCAGTTCTTC. V and J are TRBV28 and TRBJ2-1, with TRBD1 matching 10 bases. V lost 5 bases and J lost 0; bases outside the gene matches: 7. Germline CDR1 and CDR2: MDHEN and SYDVKM. This CDR3 has 17 amino acids. Based on the CDR3 plus reference TRBV28 and TRBJ2-1, the full variable domain is DVKVTQSSRYLVKRTGEKVFLECVQDMDHENMFWYRQDPGLGLRLIYFSYDVKMKEKGDIPEGYSVSREKKERFSLILESASTNQTSMYLCASSGTGATGSYNEQFFGPGTRLTVL.